The TCR beta chain under discussion was sequenced for a study of early stage breast cancer tumors. The CDR3 extends over 12 amino acids. Trimming removed 6 bases from V and 5 bases from J, with 10 bases in between. CDR1 and CDR2 (germline): MDHEN, SYDVKM. TCRdb's copy holds only in-frame clones and misses some; the assay was immunoSEQ multiplex PCR. The sample contains 51,000 or so clones, about 80% of which appear only once. The sequenced sample was blood. The TCR sequence derives from a person aged 45 to 59 with breast cancer. The rearrangement links TRBV28 to TRBJ1-2; D not certain. CDR3: CASSLDSYGYTF. CDR3 nucleotide sequence: TGTGCCAGCAGCTTGGACTCGTATGGCTACACCTTC.